The source of this TCR beta chain is a study of shared clonotypes between healthy human individuals. Turning to this clone: Its antigen is not identified.

Execution of the assay was at deep level. Assay: immunoSEQ multiplex PCR; the TCRdb copy retains only in-frame clones and omits some. The sample contains some 1.5 million clones, roughly 98% of which appear only once. General study findings and limits: It was the non-shared clonotypes that had lower generation probabilities than clonotypes shared by all four donors. The donor pool, a small one, limited the genetic and exposure-history diversity represented.

The specimen was naive CD4+ T cells sorted from blood. The sample's subset: CD45RA+ positively selected. The sequence was collected from a man in his thirties or forties in good health.

In nucleotides, the CDR3 is TGTGCCAGCAGCTTGACATCAGGGACTAGCGGATACGAGCAGTACTTC. This gives the protein CASSLTSGTSGYEQYF. V gene TRBV7-2 combines with J gene TRBJ2-7, with 11 bases aligning to TRBD2. Germline V lookup: CDR1 SGHTA, CDR2 FQGNSA. The CDR3 spans 16 residues. J gave up 4 bases and V 3 bases, and 8 bases lay outside the gene matches. Full variable domain (rest looked up from reference TRBV7-2 and TRBJ2-7): GAGVSQSPSNKVTEKGKDVELRCDPISGHTALYWYRQSLGQGLEFLIYFQGNSAPDKSGLPSDRFSAERTGGSVSTLTIQRTQQEDSAVYLCASSLTSGTSGYEQYFGPGTRLTVT.